This T cell receptor (beta chain) was recovered during a study of blood T cells in healthy people across ages (dated by TCRdb to 2013 to 2016). Describing the broader study: In model experiments, roughly one uniquely barcoded TCR beta cDNA molecule per two T cells was captured by template switching. Using deep sequencing normalized with unique cDNA molecular identifiers, the study measured how TCR beta repertoire diversity changes with age. Donors were grouped into four age groups: young (average roughly 17 years), middle-aged (around 39), aged (about 60) and long-lived (around 82). To avoid experimental bias, donors of different ages were spread randomly across the sequencing lanes. Using the same blood draw, the study looked at two additional independent replicas of 1 million unique cDNA reads for two donors, one aged 18 to 29 and the other aged 80 or older.

This clonotype appeared a few times. Its antigen remains undetermined. Base-call qualities are not available, and no considerably larger clone is one nucleotide away. The donors were a few dozen Caucasian individuals from Russia, aged roughly 6 to 100 years, who were systemically healthy. Each donor gave 8 to 10 milliliters of peripheral blood, drawn into EDTA-treated Vacutainer tubes. Ficoll-Paque density-gradient centrifugation was used to isolate PBMCs, with at least 6.5 million obtained per sample. Total RNA was extracted from PBMCs with Trizol reagent, with at least 6 micrograms obtained per sample. The percentages of naive CD45RAhigh/CD27high T cells were determined by flow cytometry on a PBMC aliquot from every donor. Receptors were amplified or captured by 5' RACE. A second PCR of about 6 to 11 cycles was run with a J-beta primer mix and a sample-barcoded 5' primer. A template-switch 5' adaptor carrying 12 random nucleotides introduced a unique molecular identifier onto each TCR beta cDNA molecule. Each sample yielded at least 3 million CDR3-containing paired-end reads. The Mint cDNA synthesis kit, primed by a TRBC-specific oligonucleotide, was used to synthesize first-strand cDNA from all RNA. Following uracil-DNA glycosylase treatment, all cDNA underwent a first 18-cycle PCR with the universal primers M1SS and BC2_uni_R. Per the original workflow: For normalization, 1 million high-quality reads, each with a distinct molecular identifier, were randomly selected from each sample. Instead of being binned into consensus sequences, reads that shared molecular identifiers were thrown out. CDR3 identification, clonotype clustering and error correction used MiTCR with a Q25 quality threshold and the strictest error-elimination algorithm. A nonparametric unseen species model using Euler transformation provided a lower-bound estimate of total TCR beta diversity. Clones were called with MiXCR by TCRdb after fastp trimmed the public reads at Q25, and only in-frame beta chains were retained. Each entry is one CDR3 protein sequence, shown with its most common DNA and genes. These V and J calls rely on TCRdb rather than the paper's analysis. The sample table contains over 1,500,000 distinct CDR3 sequences; only one count was recorded for 35% to 50% of them. The ten largest clones add up to more than 20% of the sample.

Per the germline V gene, SGHDT is the CDR1 and YYEEEE is the CDR2. The CDR3 spans 16 residues, from the cysteine through the phenylalanine. Only the CDR3 region is kept as DNA, spanning 48 bases read in frame from base 1. V has 5 bases trimmed and J has 6 bases trimmed; junction bases matching no gene number 15. Paper-wide results and their limitations: The CMV infection status of donors was not known, potentially confounding age-related changes in expanded clonotypes. Bulk unsorted PBMC profiling prevented conclusive comparison of naive and antigen-experienced compartments. Observed TCR beta diversity per million T cells fell roughly linearly with age, and a significant reduction was already apparent by age about 38. There was a strong correlation between observed TCR beta diversity and the percentage of naive T cells measured by flow cytometry. Compared with the aged group, the long-lived group had more naive CD4+ T cells, fewer expanded clones and increased TCR diversity, a pattern suggesting age selection. Total diversity estimates from one million sequenced T cells were considered lower bounds and underestimates.

This receptor was obtained from a human donor in good health. Sequencing was performed on blood. Rearrangement joined TRBV5-6 to TRBJ1-2, and TRBD1 aligns with 8 junction nucleotides. The nucleotide sequence is TGTGCCAGCAGTCGCGGTAGGAGAGACAGGGGACATGGCTACACCTTC. This codes for CASSRGRRDRGHGYTF.